The clone carrying this T cell receptor (beta chain) occurred many times. The source of the sample is a study of molecular identifiers for immune sequencing clone quantification. MiXCR was run by TCRdb on the PCR reads, yielding one entry per CDR3 protein. Of approximately 590,000 distinct CDR3 sequences listed, less than 30% are singletons. This CDR3 region has 11 residues. The V gene lost 4 bases and the J gene lost 5 bases, with 6 bases spanning the gap. Germline V gene sequence: CDR1 SQVTM, CDR2 ANQGSEA. The receptor comes from a human donor in good health. Some libraries in this study had Jurkat cell RNA spiked in. Material for sequencing was naive CD8+ T cells from blood, with Jurkat cell RNA spiked in. Indicated subset: FACS-sorted CD8+CD4-CCR7+CD45RA+ naive T cells. This chain uses TRBV29-1 with TRBJ2-1, with D unresolved. The CDR3 DNA reads TGCAGCGTTGCATGGGACAATGAGCAGTTCTTC. Protein: CSVAWDNEQFF.